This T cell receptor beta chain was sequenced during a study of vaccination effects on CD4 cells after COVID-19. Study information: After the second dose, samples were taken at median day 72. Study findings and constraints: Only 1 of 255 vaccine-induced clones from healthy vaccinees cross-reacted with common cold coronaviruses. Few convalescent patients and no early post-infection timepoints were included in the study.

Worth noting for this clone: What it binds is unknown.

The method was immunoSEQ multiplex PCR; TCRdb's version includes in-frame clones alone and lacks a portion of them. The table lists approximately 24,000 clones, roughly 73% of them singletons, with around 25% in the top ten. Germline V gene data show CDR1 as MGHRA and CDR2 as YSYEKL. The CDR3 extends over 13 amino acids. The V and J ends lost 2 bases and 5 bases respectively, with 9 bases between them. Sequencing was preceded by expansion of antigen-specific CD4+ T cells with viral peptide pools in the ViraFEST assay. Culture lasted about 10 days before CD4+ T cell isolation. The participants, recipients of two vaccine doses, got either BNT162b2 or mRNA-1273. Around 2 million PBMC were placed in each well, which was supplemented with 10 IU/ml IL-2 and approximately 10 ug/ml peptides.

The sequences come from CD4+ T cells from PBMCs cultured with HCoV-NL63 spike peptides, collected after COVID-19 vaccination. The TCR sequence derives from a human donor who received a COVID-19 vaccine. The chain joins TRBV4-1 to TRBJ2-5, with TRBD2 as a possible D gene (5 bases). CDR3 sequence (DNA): TGCGCCAGCAGCCAAACGGGCGGGGAGACCCAGTACTTC. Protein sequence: CASSQTGGETQYF.